The 21 T cell receptor beta chains below all came from one sample that was sequenced in a study of cytomegalovirus exposure and HLA in healthy donors (dated by TCRdb to about 2017). The library was produced with the immunoSEQ multiplex PCR assay. For the multiplex PCR, a mixture combining 60 forward primers for TCR Vbeta segments and 13 reverse primers for TCR Jbeta segments was used. TCRdb stores this immuneACCESS table with in-frame sequences only. Part of the clones is absent; in the studies checked, under half of the shortfall reflects unresolved V genes, and no reason is known for the rest. The record for this sample contains roughly 120,000 clones. The ten largest clones add up to about 2.5% of the sample. The sample taken for sequencing was PBMCs. The receptor source for this set is a man between 25 and 39 years old in good health and CMV-seronegative.

J is TRBJ1-5 and V is TRBV28, with D unresolved. V dropped 5 bases and J dropped 2 bases, with 13 bases sitting between them. Germline lookup yields CDR1 MDHEN and CDR2 SYDVKM. This CDR3 region has 15 residues. This CDR3 is CASSGGSLGNQPQHF. The CDR3, as DNA: TGTGCCAGCAGTGGAGGGTCCCTCGGCAATCAGCCCCAGCATTTT.

This chain connects TRBV28 to TRBJ2-1, with 13 nucleotides matching TRBD2. In germline, CDR1 is MDHEN, CDR2 SYDVKM. With 8 bases clipped from V and 1 base from J, the junction kept 8 bases outside the gene matches. This CDR3 comprises 17 residues. This chain's CDR3 is CASRGTSGKGSYNEQFF. The CDR3 bases are TGTGCCAGCCGGGGGACTAGCGGGAAGGGGTCCTACAATGAGCAGTTCTTC. Full variable domain (missing parts from reference TRBV28 and TRBJ2-1): DVKVTQSSRYLVKRTGEKVFLECVQDMDHENMFWYRQDPGLGLRLIYFSYDVKMKEKGDIPEGYSVSREKKERFSLILESASTNQTSMYLCASRGTSGKGSYNEQFFGPGTRLTVL.

This chain joins TRBV2 and TRBJ1-6; 7 bases fit TRBD1. The CDR3 consists of 14 residues. Germline trimming cut 5 bases from V and 10 bases from J; bases unmatched to any gene: 8. CDR1 and CDR2 from the germline V gene are SNHLY and FYNNEI. CDR3 sequence: CASSLGGRWSPLHF. The CDR3 region has the DNA TGTGCCAGCAGTTTAGGGGGCCGGTGGTCACCCCTCCACTTT.

The gene calls are TRBV6-1 and TRBJ1-3; D remains unclear. Germline V CDR1 and CDR2: MNHNS, SASEGT. The CDR3 totals 13 residues. Trimming cost V 4 bases and J 3 bases, with 7 bases left between them. The CDR3, as DNA: TGTGCCAGCAGTGCCCCTATTGGAAACACCATATATTTT. Translation: CASSAPIGNTIYF.

The chain uses TRBV7-2 and TRBJ2-3, with TRBD1 as a possible D gene (5 bases). The germline V gene has CDR1 SGHTA and CDR2 FQGNSA. The CDR3 totals 17 residues. The V gene lost 3 bases and the J gene lost 3 bases, with 19 bases spanning the gap. CDR3 region: CASSLGPLSAHTDTQYF. The CDR3 region has the DNA TGTGCCAGCAGCTTGGGGCCCCTGAGCGCTCATACAGATACGCAGTATTTT.

The rearrangement joins TRBV9 to TRBJ1-3; D remains ambiguous. The germline gives CDR1 SGDLS, CDR2 YYNGEE. V was trimmed by 1 base and J by 0 bases, leaving 8 bases between them. The CDR3 loop spans 15 amino acids. The CDR3 spells CASSVSPGSGNTIYF. CDR3 DNA: TGTGCCAGCAGCGTATCGCCGGGCTCTGGAAACACCATATATTTT.

This chain joins TRBV11-2 and TRBJ1-6; TRBD1 matches 10 bases. This CDR3 is 16 amino acids long. V was clipped by 6 bases and J by 0 bases; unmatched bases: 2. In germline, CDR1 is SGHAT, CDR2 FQNNGV. The CDR3 bases are TGTGCCAGCAGGACAGGGGGCAGCTCCTATAATTCACCCCTCCACTTT. Translation gives CASRTGGSSYNSPLHF.

V is TRBV6-4 and J is TRBJ2-2; the D is unclear. The CDR3 consists of 13 residues. Trimming pared 2 bases from V and 5 bases from J, leaving 6 bases between. The germline gives CDR1 MRHNA, CDR2 SNTAGT. The DNA for the CDR3 is TGTGCCAGCAGTGACCTTAGAACCGGGGAGCTGTTTTTT. As protein: CASSDLRTGELFF.

V is TRBV27 and J is TRBJ2-5, with D perhaps matching TRBD1 (6 bases). Looked up from germline, CDR1 is MNHEY and CDR2 is SMNVEV (reference sequence). Deletions cut 2 bases from V and 5 bases from J, with 9 bases between. This CDR3 is built from 13 residues. Here the CDR3 DNA reads TGTGCCAGCAGTTTAAGGACAGACGAGACCCAGTACTTC. Translated: CASSLRTDETQYF.

The chain is built from TRBV5-6 and TRBJ1-1; 8 nucleotides align to TRBD1. CDR1 and CDR2 from the germline V gene are SGHDT and YYEEEE. The CDR3 has 14 residues. V was pared by 3 bases and J by 6 bases, with 7 bases of the junction left unmatched. The chain's CDR3 is CASSSDRVRPEAFF. CDR3 sequence (DNA): TGTGCCAGCAGCTCGGACAGGGTGAGGCCTGAAGCTTTCTTT.

The chain uses TRBV10-3 and TRBJ2-7; 9 nucleotides line up with TRBD2. The length of the CDR3 is 17 residues. V lost 0 bases to trimming and J lost 4 bases; unmatched junction nucleotides: 10. Germline loops: CDR1 ENHRY, CDR2 SYGVKD. CDR3 sequence: CAISESMGAGGKYEQYF. The CDR3, as DNA: TGTGCCATCAGTGAGTCGATGGGGGCGGGAGGGAAGTACGAGCAGTACTTC.

The chain joins TRBV6-1 to TRBJ2-5; TRBD2 might be the D (6 bases). V was pared by 6 bases and J by 2 bases, with 16 bases between. CDR1 and CDR2 from the germline V gene are MNHNS and SASEGT. The CDR3 is 15 residues long. The CDR3 sequence is CASRKEGYPQETQYF. The CDR3 nucleotides are TGTGCCAGCAGGAAGGAGGGCTACCCTCAAGAGACCCAGTACTTC.

The rearrangement links TRBV19 to TRBJ1-4; perhaps TRBD1 as D (5 bases). In germline, CDR1 is LNHDA, CDR2 SQIVND (reference sequence). The V and J ends lost 6 bases and 8 bases respectively, with 16 bases between them. This CDR3 region has 14 residues. The CDR3 DNA sequence: TGTGCCAGTAGGCTCCCGGGACTTTCGGAAAAACTGTTTTTT. Amino acid sequence: CASRLPGLSEKLFF.

The chain employs TRBV19 and TRBJ1-5; possibly TRBD1 for D (5 bases). Trimming removed 5 bases at V and 5 bases at J, with 10 bases between. This CDR3 has 13 residues. Germline V gives CDR1 LNHDA, CDR2 SQIVND (reference sequence). The CDR3 protein is CASSDGGYQPQHF. CDR3 coding DNA: TGTGCCAGTAGTGATGGGGGGTATCAGCCCCAGCATTTT.

The CDR3 loop reads CASSPDSNQPQHF. CDR3 coding DNA: TGTGCCAGCTCACCAGACAGTAATCAGCCCCAGCATTTT. The J gene is TRBJ1-5, the V gene TRBV18; tentative D call: TRBD1 (5 bases). Trimming took 2 bases from V and 4 from J, leaving 6 bases between them. The CDR3 totals 13 residues. CDR1 KGHSH and CDR2 LQKENI come from the germline V gene.

The chain has TRBV6-5 and TRBJ2-1; possible D gene TRBD2, 6 bases. The CDR3 is 15 residues long. Germline V gene data show CDR1 as MNHEY and CDR2 as SVGAGI. The V gene lost 6 bases and the J gene lost 5 bases, with 17 bases spanning the gap. The CDR3: CASRGAGLGDNEQFF. Here the CDR3 DNA reads TGTGCCAGCAGGGGCGCGGGGCTGGGGGACAATGAGCAGTTCTTC.

The rearrangement uses TRBV28 and TRBJ1-1; no definite D call. Germline V gives CDR1 MDHEN, CDR2 SYDVKM. This CDR3 is built from 13 residues. V dropped 6 bases and J dropped 1 base, with 9 bases sitting between them. CDR3 sequence (DNA): TGTGCCAGCAGCATCGACACGAACACTGAAGCTTTCTTT. This sequence encodes CASSIDTNTEAFF.

This chain links TRBV7-7 with TRBJ2-1; 7 nucleotides line up with TRBD2. This CDR3 has 16 amino acids. The V segment lost 5 bases and the J segment 6 bases; nucleotides outside the gene matches: 13. Germline assignment: CDR1 SSHAT and CDR2 FNYEAQ (reference sequence). The CDR3 coding sequence is TGTGCCAGCAGCCCTGGACTTAGCGGGCTGACCAATGAGCAGTTCTTC. Translating it yields CASSPGLSGLTNEQFF.

The chain joins TRBV30 to TRBJ2-7; 11 nucleotides match TRBD1. Per germline, CDR1 GTSNPN and CDR2 SVGIG (reference sequence). The V gene end was trimmed by 3 bases and the J gene end by 7 bases; junction bases not matched to a gene: 11. This CDR3 has 15 amino acids. CDR3 region: CAWSPRTGGSWEQYF. The CDR3 bases are TGTGCCTGGAGCCCCCGGACAGGGGGCTCTTGGGAGCAGTACTTC.

The gene calls are TRBV25-1 and TRBJ2-7; 8 nucleotides line up with TRBD2. The CDR3 is made up of 13 amino acids. V shed 5 bases and J 4 bases; nucleotides not matched to a gene: 4. Germline CDR1 MGHDK, CDR2 SYGVNS. Here the CDR3 DNA reads TGTGCCAGCAGTCTCCCGGGGGGGTACGAGCAGTACTTC. Protein: CASSLPGGYEQYF.

The chain joins TRBV6-1 to TRBJ2-1, with 12 bases identical to TRBD2. This CDR3 comprises 17 residues. J was trimmed by 7 bases and V by 2 bases; bases with no gene match: 9. Germline V gives CDR1 MNHNS, CDR2 SASEGT. In DNA, the CDR3 is TGTGCCAGCAGTGAAAGGTTTAGACTAGCGGGAGTGAATGAGCAGTTCTTC. Translation: CASSERFRLAGVNEQFF.